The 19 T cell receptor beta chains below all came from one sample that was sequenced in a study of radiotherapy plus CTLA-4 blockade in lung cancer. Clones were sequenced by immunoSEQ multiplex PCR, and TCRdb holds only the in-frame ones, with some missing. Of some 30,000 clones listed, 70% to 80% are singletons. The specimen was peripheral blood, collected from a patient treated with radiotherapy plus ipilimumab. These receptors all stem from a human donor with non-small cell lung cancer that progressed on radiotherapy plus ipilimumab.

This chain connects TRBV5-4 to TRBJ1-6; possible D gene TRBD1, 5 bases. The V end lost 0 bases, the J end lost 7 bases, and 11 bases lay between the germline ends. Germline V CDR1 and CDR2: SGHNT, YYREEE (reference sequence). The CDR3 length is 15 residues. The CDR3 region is CASSLDRSSNSPLHF. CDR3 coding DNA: TGTGCCAGCAGCTTGGACAGGTCTTCGAATTCACCCCTCCACTTT.

For the CDR3, the DNA is TGTGCCAGCAGTTTAACGGGTGGTAGCAATCAGCCCCAGCATTTT. Protein sequence: CASSLTGGSNQPQHF. The chain uses TRBV27 and TRBJ1-5, with D hard to call. Trimming took 2 bases from V and 0 from J, leaving 8 bases between them. The CDR3 loop spans 15 amino acids. The germline CDR1 and CDR2 sequences are MNHEY and SMNVEV (reference sequence).

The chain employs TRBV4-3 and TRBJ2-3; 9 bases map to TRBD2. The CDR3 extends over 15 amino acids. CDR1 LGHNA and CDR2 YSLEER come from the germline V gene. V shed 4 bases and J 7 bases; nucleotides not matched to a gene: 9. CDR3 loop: CASSPPGGGVYTQYF. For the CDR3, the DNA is TGCGCCAGCAGCCCTCCCGGCGGGGGGGTATATACGCAGTATTTT.

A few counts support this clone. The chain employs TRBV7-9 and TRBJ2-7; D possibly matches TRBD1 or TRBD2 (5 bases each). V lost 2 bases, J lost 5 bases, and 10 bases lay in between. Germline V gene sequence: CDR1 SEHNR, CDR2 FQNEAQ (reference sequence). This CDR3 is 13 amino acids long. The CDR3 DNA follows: TGTGCCAGCAGCTTAACTGGGGGTAACGAGCAGTACTTC. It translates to CASSLTGGNEQYF. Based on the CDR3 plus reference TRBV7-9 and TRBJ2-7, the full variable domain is DTGVSQNPRHKITKRGQNVTFRCDPISEHNRLYWYRQTLGQGPEFLTYFQNEAQLEKSRLLSDRFSAERPKGSFSTLEIQRTEQGDSAMYLCASSLTGGNEQYFGPGTRLTVT.

CDR3 amino acids: CASSQDYRSEAFF. DNA of the CDR3: TGTGCCAGCAGCCAAGATTATCGCTCGGAAGCTTTCTTT. The rearrangement links TRBV4-2 to TRBJ1-1; D is unresolved. CDR3 length: 13 amino acids. Trimming removed 0 bases from V and 8 bases from J, with 10 bases in between. Germline assignment: CDR1 LGHNA and CDR2 YNFKEQ.

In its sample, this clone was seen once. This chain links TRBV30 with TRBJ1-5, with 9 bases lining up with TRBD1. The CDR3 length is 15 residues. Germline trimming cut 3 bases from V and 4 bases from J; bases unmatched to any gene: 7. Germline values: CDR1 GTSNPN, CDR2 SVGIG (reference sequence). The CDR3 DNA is TGTGCCTGGAGGGAAGGACAGGGGATAAATCAGCCCCAGCATTTT. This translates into CAWREGQGINQPQHF. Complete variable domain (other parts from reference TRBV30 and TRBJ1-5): SQTIHQWPATLVQPVGSPLSLECTVEGTSNPNLYWYRQAAGRGLQLLFYSVGIGQISSEVPQNLSASRPQDRQFILSSKKLLLSDSGFYLCAWREGQGINQPQHFGDGTRLSIL.

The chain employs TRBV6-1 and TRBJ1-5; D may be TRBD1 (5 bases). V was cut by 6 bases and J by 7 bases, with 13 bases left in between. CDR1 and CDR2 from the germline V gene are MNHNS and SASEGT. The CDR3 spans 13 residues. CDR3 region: CASRPNRGQPQHF. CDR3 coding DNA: TGTGCCAGCAGACCTAATAGGGGCCAGCCCCAGCATTTT.

In nucleotides, the CDR3 is TGTGCCAGCAGCCCTAGCGGGGGGGCCGTCGGAGATACGCAGTATTTT. It is translated as CASSPSGGAVGDTQYF. The V call is TRBV27, the J call TRBJ2-3, with 12 bases lining up with TRBD2. V was pared by 6 bases and J by 5 bases, with 9 bases of the junction left unmatched. CDR1 is MNHEY and CDR2 is SMNVEV in the germline V gene (reference sequence). The CDR3 extends over 16 amino acids.

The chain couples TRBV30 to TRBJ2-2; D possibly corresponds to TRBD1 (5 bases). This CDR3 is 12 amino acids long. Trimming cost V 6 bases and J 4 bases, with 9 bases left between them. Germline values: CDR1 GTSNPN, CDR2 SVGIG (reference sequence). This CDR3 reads CACQRGTGELFF. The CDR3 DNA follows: TGTGCCTGCCAAAGGGGCACCGGGGAGCTGTTTTTT.

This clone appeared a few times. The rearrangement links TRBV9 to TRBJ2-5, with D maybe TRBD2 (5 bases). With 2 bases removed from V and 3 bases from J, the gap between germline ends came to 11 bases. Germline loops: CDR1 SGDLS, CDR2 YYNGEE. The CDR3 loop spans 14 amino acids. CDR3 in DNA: TGTGCCAGCAGCGTGACGGGAACTAAAGAGACCCAGTACTTC. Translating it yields CASSVTGTKETQYF.

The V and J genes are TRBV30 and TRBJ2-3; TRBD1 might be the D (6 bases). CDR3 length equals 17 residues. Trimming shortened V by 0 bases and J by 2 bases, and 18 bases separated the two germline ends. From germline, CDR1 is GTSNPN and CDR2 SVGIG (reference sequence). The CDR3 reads CAWSVGTRGRVTDTQYF. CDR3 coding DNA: TGTGCCTGGAGTGTTGGGACCAGGGGCAGGGTCACAGATACGCAGTATTTT.

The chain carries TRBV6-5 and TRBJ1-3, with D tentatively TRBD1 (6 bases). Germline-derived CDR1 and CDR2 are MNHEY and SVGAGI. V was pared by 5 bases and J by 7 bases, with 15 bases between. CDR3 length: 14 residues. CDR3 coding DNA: TGTGCCAGCAGTACCGGCGGGGGCTGGAACACCATATATTTT. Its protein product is CASSTGGGWNTIYF.

The CDR3 nucleotides read TGTGCCAGCAGCCAAGGGGGACAGTCTGCCACTGAAGCTTTCTTT. Translated, it gives CASSQGGQSATEAFF. The chain combines TRBV14 with TRBJ1-1; 7 nucleotides align to TRBD1. The V segment lost 1 base and the J segment 4 bases; nucleotides outside the gene matches: 6. The CDR3 consists of 15 residues. Germline lookup yields CDR1 SGHDN and CDR2 FVKESK.

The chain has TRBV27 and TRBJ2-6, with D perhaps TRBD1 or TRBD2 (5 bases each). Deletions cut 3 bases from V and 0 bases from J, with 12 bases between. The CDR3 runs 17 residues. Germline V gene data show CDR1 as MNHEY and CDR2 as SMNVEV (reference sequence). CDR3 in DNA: TGTGCCAGCAGTTTTCGAGGGGACCGCTCTGGGGCCAACGTCCTGACTTTC. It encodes CASSFRGDRSGANVLTF.

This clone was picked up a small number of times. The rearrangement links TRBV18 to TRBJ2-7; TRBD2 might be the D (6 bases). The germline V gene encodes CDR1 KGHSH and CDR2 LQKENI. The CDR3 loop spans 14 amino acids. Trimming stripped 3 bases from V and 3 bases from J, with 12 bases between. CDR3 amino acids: CASSPGGPRYEQYF. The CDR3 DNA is TGTGCCAGCTCACCCGGAGGGCCCCGCTACGAGCAGTACTTC.

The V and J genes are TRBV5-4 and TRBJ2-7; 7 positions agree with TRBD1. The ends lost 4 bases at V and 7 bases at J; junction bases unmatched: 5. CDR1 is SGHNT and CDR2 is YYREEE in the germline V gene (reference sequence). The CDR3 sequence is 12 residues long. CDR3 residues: CASSVDRVEQYF. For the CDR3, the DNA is TGTGCCAGCAGCGTAGACAGGGTAGAGCAGTACTTC.

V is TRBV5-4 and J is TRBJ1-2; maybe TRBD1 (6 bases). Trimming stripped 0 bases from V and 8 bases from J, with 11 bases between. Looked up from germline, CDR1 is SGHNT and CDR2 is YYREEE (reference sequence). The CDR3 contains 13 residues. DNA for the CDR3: TGTGCCAGCAGCTTGGGGGGGGCAAGAGGCTACACCTTC. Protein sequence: CASSLGGARGYTF. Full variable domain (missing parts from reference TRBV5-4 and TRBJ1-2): ETGVTQSPTHLIKTRGQQVTLRCSSQSGHNTVSWYQQALGQGPQFIFQYYREEENGRGNFPPRFSGLQFPNYSSELNVNALELDDSALYLCASSLGGARGYTFGSGTRLTVV.

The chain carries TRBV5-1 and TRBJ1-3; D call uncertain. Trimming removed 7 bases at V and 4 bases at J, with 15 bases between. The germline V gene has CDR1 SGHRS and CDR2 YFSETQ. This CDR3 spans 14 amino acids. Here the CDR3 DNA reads TGCGCCAGCGCCTCGAGCTCGGGGGGAAACACCATATATTTT. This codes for CASASSSGGNTIYF.

The CDR3 loop is CASSQGQATNEKLFF. The CDR3 DNA reads TGTGCCAGCAGTCAAGGTCAAGCAACTAATGAAAAACTGTTTTTT. This chain joins TRBV6-6 and TRBJ1-4; D remains ambiguous. Germline CDR1 and CDR2: MNHNY and SVGAGI (reference sequence). The ends were cut back, 5 bases at V and 0 bases at J, with 10 bases in the middle. CDR3 length: 15 residues.